This T cell receptor beta chain appears in the sequencing data of a study of blood T cells in healthy people across ages. Study-wide findings and caveats: Leaving the PBMCs unsorted stopped any conclusive comparison of naive versus antigen-experienced cells. Per million T cells, TCR beta diversity dropped roughly linearly as age increased.

PCR was performed a second time for about 7 to 12 cycles using a sample-barcoded 5' primer and a J-beta primer mix. Each cDNA molecule was tagged by a template-switch adaptor that had 12 random nucleotides. TCRdb re-derived calls from the 5' RACE reads in MiXCR, one entry per CDR3 protein. This table holds roughly 800,000 distinct CDR3 sequences, more than 45% found once. Germline V gene lookup returns CDR1 LGHDT and CDR2 YNNKEL (reference sequence). The V end lost 0 bases, the J end lost 9 bases, and 11 bases lay between the germline ends. The CDR3 is made up of 13 amino acids. Remarks on this clonotype: Its antigen is still unknown.

J is TRBJ1-2 and V is TRBV3-1; D ambiguous. Sequencing was performed on blood. The clonotype comes from a man aged 25 to 45 in good health. The CDR3 nucleotides are TGTGCCAGCAGCCAAGACAGGAATTTCCGCTACACCTTC. Translation: CASSQDRNFRYTF.